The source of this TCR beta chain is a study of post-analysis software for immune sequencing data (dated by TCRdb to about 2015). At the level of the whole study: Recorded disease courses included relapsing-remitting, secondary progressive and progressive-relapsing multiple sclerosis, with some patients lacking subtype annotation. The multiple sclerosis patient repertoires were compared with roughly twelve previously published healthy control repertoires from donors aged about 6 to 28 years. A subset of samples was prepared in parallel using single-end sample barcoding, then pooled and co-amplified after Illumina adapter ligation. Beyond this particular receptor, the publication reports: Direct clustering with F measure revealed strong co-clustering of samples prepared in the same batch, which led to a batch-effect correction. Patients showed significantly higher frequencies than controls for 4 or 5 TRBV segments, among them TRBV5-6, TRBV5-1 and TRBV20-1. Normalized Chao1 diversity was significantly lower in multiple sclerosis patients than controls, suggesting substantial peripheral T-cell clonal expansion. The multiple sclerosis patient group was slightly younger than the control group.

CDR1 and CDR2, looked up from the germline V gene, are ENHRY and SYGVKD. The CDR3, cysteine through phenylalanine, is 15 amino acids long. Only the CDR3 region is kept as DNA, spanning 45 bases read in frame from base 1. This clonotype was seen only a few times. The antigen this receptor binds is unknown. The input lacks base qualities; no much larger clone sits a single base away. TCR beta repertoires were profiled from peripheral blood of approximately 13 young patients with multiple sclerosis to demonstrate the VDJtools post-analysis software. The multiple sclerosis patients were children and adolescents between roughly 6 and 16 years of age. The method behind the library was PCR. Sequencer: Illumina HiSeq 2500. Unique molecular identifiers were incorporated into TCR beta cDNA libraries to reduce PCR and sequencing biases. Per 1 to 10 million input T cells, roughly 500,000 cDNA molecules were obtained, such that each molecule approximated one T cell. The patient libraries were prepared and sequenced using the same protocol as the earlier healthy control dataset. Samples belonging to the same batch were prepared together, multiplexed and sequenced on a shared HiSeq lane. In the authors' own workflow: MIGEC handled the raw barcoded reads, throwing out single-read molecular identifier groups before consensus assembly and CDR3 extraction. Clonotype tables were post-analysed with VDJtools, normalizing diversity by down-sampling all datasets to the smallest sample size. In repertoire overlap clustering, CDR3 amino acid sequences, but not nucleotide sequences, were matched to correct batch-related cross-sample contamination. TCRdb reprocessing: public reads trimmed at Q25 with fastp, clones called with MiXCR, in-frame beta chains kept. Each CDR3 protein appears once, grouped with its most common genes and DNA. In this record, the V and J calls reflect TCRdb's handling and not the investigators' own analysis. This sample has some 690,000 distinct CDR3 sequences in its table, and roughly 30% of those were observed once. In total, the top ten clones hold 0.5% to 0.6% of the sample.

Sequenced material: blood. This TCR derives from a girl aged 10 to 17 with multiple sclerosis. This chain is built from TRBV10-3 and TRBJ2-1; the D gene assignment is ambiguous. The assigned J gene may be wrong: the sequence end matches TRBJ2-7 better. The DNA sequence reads TGTGCCATCAGTCCCGCGGATAGCTCCTACAATGAGCAGTACTTC. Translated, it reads CAISPADSSYNEQYF.